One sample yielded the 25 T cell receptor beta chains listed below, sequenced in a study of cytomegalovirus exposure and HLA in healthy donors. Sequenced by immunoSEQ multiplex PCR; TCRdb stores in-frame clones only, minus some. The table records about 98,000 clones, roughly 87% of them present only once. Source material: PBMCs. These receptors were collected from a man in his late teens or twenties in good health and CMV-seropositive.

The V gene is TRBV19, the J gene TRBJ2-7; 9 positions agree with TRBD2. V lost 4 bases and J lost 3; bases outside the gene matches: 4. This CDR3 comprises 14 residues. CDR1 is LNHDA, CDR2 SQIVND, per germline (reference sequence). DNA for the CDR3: TGTGCCAGTAGTACGCGGGGGGGCATCTACGAGCAGTACTTC. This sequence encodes CASSTRGGIYEQYF.

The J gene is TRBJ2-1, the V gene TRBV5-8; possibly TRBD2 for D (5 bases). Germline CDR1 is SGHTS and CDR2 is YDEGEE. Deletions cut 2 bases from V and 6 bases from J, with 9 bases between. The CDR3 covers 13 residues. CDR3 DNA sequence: TGTGCCAGCAGCTTTGTTGGGAGCAATGAGCAGTTCTTC. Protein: CASSFVGSNEQFF.

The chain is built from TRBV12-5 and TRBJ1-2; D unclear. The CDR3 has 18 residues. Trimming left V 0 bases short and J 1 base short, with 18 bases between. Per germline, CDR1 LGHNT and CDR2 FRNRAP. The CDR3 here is CASGLVLGQAFFNYGYTF. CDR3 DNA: TGTGCTAGTGGTTTGGTACTAGGCCAGGCCTTTTTTAACTATGGCTACACCTTC.

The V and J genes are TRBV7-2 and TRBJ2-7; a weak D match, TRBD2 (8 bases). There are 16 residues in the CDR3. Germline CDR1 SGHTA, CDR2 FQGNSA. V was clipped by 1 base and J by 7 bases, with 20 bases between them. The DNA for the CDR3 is TGTGCCAGCAGCTTAGTCTTTAGCGGGACAGTAGGGGAGCAGTACTTC. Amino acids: CASSLVFSGTVGEQYF.

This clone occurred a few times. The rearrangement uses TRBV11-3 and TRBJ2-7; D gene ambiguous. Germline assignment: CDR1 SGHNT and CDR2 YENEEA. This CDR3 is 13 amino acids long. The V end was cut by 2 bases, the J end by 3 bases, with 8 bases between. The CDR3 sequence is CASSLSRDYEQYF. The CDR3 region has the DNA TGTGCCAGCAGCTTATCCCGAGACTACGAGCAGTACTTC.

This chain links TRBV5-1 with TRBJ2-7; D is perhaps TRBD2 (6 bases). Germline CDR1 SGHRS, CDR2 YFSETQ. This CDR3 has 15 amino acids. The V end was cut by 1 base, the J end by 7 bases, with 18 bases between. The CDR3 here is CASSLTLGGPVEQYF. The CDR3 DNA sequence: TGCGCCAGCAGCTTGACACTCGGAGGGCCGGTGGAGCAGTACTTC.

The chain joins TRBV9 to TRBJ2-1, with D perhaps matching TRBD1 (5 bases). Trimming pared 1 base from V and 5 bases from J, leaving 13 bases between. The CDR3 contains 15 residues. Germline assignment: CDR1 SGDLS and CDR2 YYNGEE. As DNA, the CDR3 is TGTGCCAGCAGCGTATCAGGGTCGCCCCACAATGAGCAGTTCTTC. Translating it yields CASSVSGSPHNEQFF.

DNA of the CDR3: TGCGCCAGCAGCCACGAAACTAGCCGGGGAGGATATGAGCAGTTCTTC. This translates into CASSHETSRGGYEQFF. V gene TRBV4-3 combines with J gene TRBJ2-1; D possibly corresponds to TRBD2 (6 bases). Germline values: CDR1 LGHNA, CDR2 YSLEER. Between the trimmed V and J ends, which lost 3 bases and 8 bases, there was a span of 20 bases. The CDR3 has 16 residues.

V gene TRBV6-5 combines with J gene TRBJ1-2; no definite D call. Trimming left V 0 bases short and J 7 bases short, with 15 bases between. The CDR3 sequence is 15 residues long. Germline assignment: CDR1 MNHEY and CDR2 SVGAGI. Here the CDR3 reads CASSYSSLQGGGYTF. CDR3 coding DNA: TGTGCCAGCAGTTACTCGAGTCTCCAAGGAGGTGGCTACACCTTC.

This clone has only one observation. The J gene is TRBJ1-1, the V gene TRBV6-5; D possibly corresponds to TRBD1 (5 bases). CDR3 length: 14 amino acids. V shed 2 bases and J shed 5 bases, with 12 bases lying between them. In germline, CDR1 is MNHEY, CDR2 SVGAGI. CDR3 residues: CASSYESGRTEAFF. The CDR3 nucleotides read TGTGCCAGCAGTTACGAGTCAGGGAGGACTGAAGCTTTCTTT.

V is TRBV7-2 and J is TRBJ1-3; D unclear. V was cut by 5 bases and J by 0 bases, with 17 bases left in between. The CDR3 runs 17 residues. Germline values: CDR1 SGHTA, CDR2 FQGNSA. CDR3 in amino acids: CASSPIFGGLSGNTIYF. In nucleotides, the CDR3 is TGTGCCAGCAGCCCCATCTTCGGTGGTCTCTCTGGAAACACCATATATTTT.

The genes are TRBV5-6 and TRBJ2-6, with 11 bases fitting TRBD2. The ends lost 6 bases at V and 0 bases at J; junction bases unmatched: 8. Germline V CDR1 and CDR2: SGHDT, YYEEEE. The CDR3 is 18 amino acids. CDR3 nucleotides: TGTGCCAGCACCACAACTAGCGGGAGTGTCTCTGGGGCCAACGTCCTGACTTTC. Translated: CASTTTSGSVSGANVLTF.

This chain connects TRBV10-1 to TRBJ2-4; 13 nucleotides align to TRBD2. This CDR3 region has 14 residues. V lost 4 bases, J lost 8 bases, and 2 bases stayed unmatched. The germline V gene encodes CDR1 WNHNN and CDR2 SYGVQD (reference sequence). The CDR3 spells CASSGTSGRDIQYF. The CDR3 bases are TGCGCCAGCAGTGGGACTAGCGGGAGAGACATTCAGTACTTC.

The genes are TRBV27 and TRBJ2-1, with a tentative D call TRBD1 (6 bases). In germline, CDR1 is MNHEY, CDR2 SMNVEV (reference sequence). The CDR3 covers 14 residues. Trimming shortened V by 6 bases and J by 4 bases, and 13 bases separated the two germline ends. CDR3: CASSYGQQYNEQFF. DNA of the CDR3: TGTGCCAGCAGCTATGGACAGCAATACAATGAGCAGTTCTTC.

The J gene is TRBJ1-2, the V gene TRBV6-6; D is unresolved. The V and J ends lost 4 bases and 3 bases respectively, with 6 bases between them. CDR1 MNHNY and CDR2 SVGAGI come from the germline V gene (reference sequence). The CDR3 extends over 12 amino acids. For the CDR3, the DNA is TGTGCCAGCAGTTTAACGGACTATGGCTACACCTTC. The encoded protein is CASSLTDYGYTF.

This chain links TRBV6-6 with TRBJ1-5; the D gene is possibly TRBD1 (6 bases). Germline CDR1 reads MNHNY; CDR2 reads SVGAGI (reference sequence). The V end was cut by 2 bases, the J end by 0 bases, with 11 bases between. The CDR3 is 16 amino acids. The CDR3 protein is CASSYGTLYSNQPQHF. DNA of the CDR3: TGTGCCAGCAGTTACGGGACACTTTATAGCAATCAGCCCCAGCATTTT.

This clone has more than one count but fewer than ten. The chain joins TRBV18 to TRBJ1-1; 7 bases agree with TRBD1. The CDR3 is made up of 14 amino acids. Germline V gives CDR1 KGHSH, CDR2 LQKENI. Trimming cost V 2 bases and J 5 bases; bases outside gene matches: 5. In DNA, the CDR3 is TGTGCCAGCTCACCAAACGACAGGGCAACTGAAGCTTTCTTT. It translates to CASSPNDRATEAFF.

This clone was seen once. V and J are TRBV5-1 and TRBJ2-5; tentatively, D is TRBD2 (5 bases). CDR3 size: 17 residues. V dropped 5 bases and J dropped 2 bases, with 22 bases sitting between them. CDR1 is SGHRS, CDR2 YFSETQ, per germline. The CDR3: CASREKRFAGTQETQYF. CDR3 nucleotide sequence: TGCGCCAGCAGGGAGAAAAGATTTGCGGGCACGCAAGAGACCCAGTACTTC.

The CDR3 loop reads CASSPLRRANEQYF. The DNA of the CDR3 is TGTGCCAGCAGCCCCCTTAGGAGGGCCAACGAGCAGTACTTC. The rearrangement joins TRBV7-6 to TRBJ2-7, with TRBD2 as a possible D gene (6 bases). Deletions cut 5 bases from V and 5 bases from J, with 16 bases between. The CDR3 runs to 14 residues. Germline CDR1 is SGHVS and CDR2 is FNYEAQ. The full variable domain, with the rest looked up from reference TRBV7-6 and TRBJ2-7, is GAGVSQSPRYKVTKRGQDVALRCDPISGHVSLYWYRQALGQGPEFLTYFNYEAQQDKSGLPNDRFSAERPEGSISTLTIQRTEQRDSAMYRCASSPLRRANEQYFGPGTRLTVT.

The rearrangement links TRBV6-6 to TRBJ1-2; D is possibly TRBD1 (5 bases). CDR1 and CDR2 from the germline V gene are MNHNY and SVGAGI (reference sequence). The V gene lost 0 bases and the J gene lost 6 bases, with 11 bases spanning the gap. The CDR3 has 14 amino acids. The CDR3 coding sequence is TGTGCCAGCAGTTACTCGTCCAGGGATAATGGCTACACCTTC. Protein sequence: CASSYSSRDNGYTF.

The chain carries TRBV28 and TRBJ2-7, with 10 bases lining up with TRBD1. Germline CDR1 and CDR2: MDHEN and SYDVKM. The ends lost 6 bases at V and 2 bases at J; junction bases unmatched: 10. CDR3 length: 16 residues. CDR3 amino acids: CASSRGDRGAPYEQYF. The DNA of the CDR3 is TGTGCCAGCAGCCGGGGGGACAGGGGCGCCCCCTACGAGCAGTACTTC.

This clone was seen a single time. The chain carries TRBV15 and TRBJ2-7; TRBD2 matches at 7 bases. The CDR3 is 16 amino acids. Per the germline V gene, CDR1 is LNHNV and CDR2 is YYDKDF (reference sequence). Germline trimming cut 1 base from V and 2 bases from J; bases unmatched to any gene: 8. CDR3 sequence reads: CATSRVWGGGAYEQYF. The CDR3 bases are TGTGCCACCAGCAGAGTTTGGGGGGGAGGAGCCTACGAGCAGTACTTC. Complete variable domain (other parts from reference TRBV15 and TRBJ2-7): DAMVIQNPRYQVTQFGKPVTLSCSQTLNHNVMYWYQQKSSQAPKLLFHYYDKDFNNEADTPDNFQSRRPNTSFCFLDIRSPGLGDTAMYLCATSRVWGGGAYEQYFGPGTRLTVT.

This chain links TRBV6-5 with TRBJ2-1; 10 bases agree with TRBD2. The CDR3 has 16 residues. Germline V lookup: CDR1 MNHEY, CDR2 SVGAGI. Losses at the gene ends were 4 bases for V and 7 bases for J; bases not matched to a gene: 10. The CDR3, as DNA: TGTGCCAGCAGTTCCCAATCTAGCGGGGGAAGGAATGAGCAGTTCTTC. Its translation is CASSSQSSGGRNEQFF.

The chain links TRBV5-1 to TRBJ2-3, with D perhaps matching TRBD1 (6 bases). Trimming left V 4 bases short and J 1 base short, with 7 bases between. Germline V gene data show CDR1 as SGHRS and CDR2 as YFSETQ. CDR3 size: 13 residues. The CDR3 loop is CASSPGGTDTQYF. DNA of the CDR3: TGCGCCAGCAGCCCAGGGGGCACAGATACGCAGTATTTT.

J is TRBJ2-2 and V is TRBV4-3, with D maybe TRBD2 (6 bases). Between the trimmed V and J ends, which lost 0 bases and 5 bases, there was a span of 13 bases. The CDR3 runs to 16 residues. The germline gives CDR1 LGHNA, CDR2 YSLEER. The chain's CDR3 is CASSQDIGGRTGELFF. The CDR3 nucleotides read TGCGCCAGCAGCCAAGATATCGGGGGTCGGACCGGGGAGCTGTTTTTT.